The 4 T cell receptor beta chains below all came from one sample that was sequenced in a study of cytomegalovirus exposure and HLA in healthy donors. TCRdb keeps only in-frame clones here, not all; method: immunoSEQ multiplex PCR. Of about 130,000 clones detected, 89% appear once; the ten largest clones hold roughly 2%. What was sequenced was PBMCs. These receptors all come from a woman younger than 30 in good health and CMV-seronegative.

This chain links TRBV27 with TRBJ2-1, with D possibly matching TRBD1 (5 bases). CDR1 is MNHEY and CDR2 is SMNVEV in the germline V gene (reference sequence). This CDR3 comprises 13 residues. The V and J ends lost 2 bases and 4 bases respectively, with 6 bases between them. For the CDR3, the DNA is TGTGCCAGCAGTTTAGGACATTACAATGAGCAGTTCTTC. Translated: CASSLGHYNEQFF.

This rearrangement joins TRBV28 to TRBJ2-7, with TRBD1 identical over 10 bases. CDR1 and CDR2 from the germline V gene are MDHEN and SYDVKM. The CDR3 has 14 residues. The V and J ends lost 5 bases and 5 bases, in that order; junction bases with no gene match: 6. The CDR3 DNA sequence: TGTGCCAGCAGTGGACAGGGGGGATCCAACGAGCAGTACTTC. Its protein is CASSGQGGSNEQYF.

The gene calls are TRBV7-2 and TRBJ2-7; 7 bases agree with TRBD2. With V trimmed by 8 bases and J by 7 bases, 8 bases remained unmatched. The CDR3 sequence is 12 residues long. CDR1 SGHTA and CDR2 FQGNSA come from the germline V gene. The CDR3 nucleotides are TGTGCCAGCGCCTACCTCGGGGGGGAGCAGTACTTC. This codes for CASAYLGGEQYF.

This clone was recorded only once. The rearrangement joins TRBV6-1 to TRBJ2-3, with D unclear. This CDR3 has 12 residues. CDR1 is MNHNS, CDR2 SASEGT, per germline. Trimming removed 7 bases at V and 2 bases at J, with 7 bases between. The CDR3 DNA reads as TGTGCCAGCACGGGTTACACAGATACGCAGTATTTT. Translated: CASTGYTDTQYF.